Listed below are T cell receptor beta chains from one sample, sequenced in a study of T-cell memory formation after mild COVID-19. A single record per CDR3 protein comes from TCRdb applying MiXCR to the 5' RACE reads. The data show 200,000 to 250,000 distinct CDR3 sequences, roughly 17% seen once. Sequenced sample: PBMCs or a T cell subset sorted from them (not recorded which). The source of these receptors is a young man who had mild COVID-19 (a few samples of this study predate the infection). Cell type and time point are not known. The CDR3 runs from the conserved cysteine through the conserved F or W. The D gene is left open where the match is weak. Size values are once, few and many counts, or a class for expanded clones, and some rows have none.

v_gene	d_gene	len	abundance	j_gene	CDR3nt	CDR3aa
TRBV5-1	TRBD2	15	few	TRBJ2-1	TGCGCCAGCAGCTGGAGCGGGGGGAACTACAATGAGCAGTTCTTC	CASSWSGGNYNEQFF
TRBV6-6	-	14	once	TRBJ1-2	TGTGCCACCAGGGCGGCGGCCAGAAACTATGGCTACACCTTC	CATRAAARNYGYTF
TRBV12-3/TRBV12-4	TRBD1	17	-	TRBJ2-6	TGTGCCAGCAGATATGGGACAGGGGGCCCTGGGGCCAACGTCCTGACTTTC	CASRYGTGGPGANVLTF
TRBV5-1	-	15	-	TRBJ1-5	TGCGCCAGCAGCTTATTCCCGGGGCCGGATCAGCCCCAGCATTTT	CASSLFPGPDQPQHF
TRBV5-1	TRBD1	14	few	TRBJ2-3	TGCGCCAGCGGGACAGGGGAGGGCACAGATACGCAGTATTTT	CASGTGEGTDTQYF
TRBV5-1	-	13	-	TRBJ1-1	TGCGCCAGCAGAATTGACCCTAACACTGAAGCTTTCTTT	CASRIDPNTEAFF
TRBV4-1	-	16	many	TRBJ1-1	TGCGCCAGCAGCCAAGAGGGCCGGGGTGGGAGCACTGAAGCTTTCTTT	CASSQEGRGGSTEAFF
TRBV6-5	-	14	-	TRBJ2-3	TGTGCAAGCAGTTATTGGGGAGTCACAGATACGCAGTATTTT	CASSYWGVTDTQYF
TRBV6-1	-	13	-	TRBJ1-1	TGTGCCAGTTACAGGTTCGGGGCCACTGAAGCTTTCTTT	CASYRFGATEAFF
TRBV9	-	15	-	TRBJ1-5	TGTGCCAGCAGCGTAGCCCCCACGAACAATCAGCCCCAGCATTTT	CASSVAPTNNQPQHF
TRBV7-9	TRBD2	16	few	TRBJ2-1	TGTGCCAGCAGCTTATCGGGCGGCGGGGGGAACAATGAGCAGTTCTTC	CASSLSGGGGNNEQFF
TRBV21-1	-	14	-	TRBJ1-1	TGTGCCAGCAGCGACAGACGGCCAGGGGGCGAGGCTTTCTTT	CASSDRRPGGEAFF
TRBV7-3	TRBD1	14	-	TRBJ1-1	TGTGCCAGCAGCCAAGACAGGGCGAACACTGAAGCTTTCTTT	CASSQDRANTEAFF
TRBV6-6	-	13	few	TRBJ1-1	TGTGCCAGCACTTCGGTCGCCGCCACTGAAGCTTTCTTT	CASTSVAATEAFF
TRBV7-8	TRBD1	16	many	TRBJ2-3	TGTGCCAGCAGCTTAGTAGGGGGCCCTAGCACAGATACGCAGTATTTT	CASSLVGGPSTDTQYF
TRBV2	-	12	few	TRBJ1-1	TGTGCCAGCTCAGGGGATCAGACTGAAGCTTTCTTT	CASSGDQTEAFF
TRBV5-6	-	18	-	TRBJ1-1	TGTGCCAGCAGCTTATCTCCGAGGGGCTCAGGATTTCGAACTGAAGCTTTCTTT	CASSLSPRGSGFRTEAFF
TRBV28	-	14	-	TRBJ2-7	TGTGCCAGCAGACTGACAGGACGATCCTACGAGCAGTACTTC	CASRLTGRSYEQYF
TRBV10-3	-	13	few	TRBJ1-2	TGTGCCATCAGTGACAGCACAGGCTCTGGCTACACCTTC	CAISDSTGSGYTF
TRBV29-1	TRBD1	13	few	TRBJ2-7	TGCAGCGTGAAGTTAGACAGGGTCAACGAGCAGTACTTC	CSVKLDRVNEQYF
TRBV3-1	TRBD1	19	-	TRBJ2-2	TGTGCCAGCAGACCCCGGGACAGGGGAGTTCTCGCGAACACCGGGGAGCTGTTTTTT	CASRPRDRGVLANTGELFF
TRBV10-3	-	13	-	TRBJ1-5	TGTGCCATCAGTGGGGGGTACAATCAGCCCCAGCATTTT	CAISGGYNQPQHF
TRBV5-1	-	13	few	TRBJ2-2	TGCGCCAGCAGAGACGGGAACACCGGGGAGCTGTTTTTT	CASRDGNTGELFF
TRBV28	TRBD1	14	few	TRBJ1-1	TGTGCCAGCAGTCCCAGGGGGCGGAACACTGAAGCTTTCTTT	CASSPRGRNTEAFF
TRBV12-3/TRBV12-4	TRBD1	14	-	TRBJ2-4	TGTGCCAGCAGGCCCGGGACAGGGGGTGTCATTCAGTACTTC	CASRPGTGGVIQYF
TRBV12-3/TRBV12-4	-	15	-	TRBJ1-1	TGTGCCAGCAGTTTAGGGTCGGGGAGAAGCACTGAAGCTTTCTTT	CASSLGSGRSTEAFF
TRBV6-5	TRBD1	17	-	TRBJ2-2	TGTGCCAGCAGTTACTCGAACAGGGGGCACGGCACCGGGGAGCTGTTTTTT	CASSYSNRGHGTGELFF
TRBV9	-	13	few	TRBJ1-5	TGTGCCAGCAGCGTGGGGGGGTATCAGCCCCAGCATTTT	CASSVGGYQPQHF
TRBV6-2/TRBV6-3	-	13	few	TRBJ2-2	TGTGCCTCCAAGGGGTTAGGCACCGGGGAGCTGTTTTTT	CASKGLGTGELFF
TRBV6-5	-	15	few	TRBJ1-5	TGTGCCAGCAAAGTGAGGCAGGGAGACGCTCAGCCCCAGCATTTT	CASKVRQGDAQPQHF
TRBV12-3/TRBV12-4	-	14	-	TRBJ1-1	TGTGCCAGCAGTTTGGTACGGACGAACACTGAAGCTTTCTTT	CASSLVRTNTEAFF
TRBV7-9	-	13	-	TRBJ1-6	TGTGCCAGCAGACAACCGGGGGCATCACCCCTCCACTTT	CASRQPGASPLHF
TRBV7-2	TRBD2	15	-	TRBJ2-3	TGTGCCAGCAGTAGACTAGCCACTAGCACAGATACGCAGTATTTT	CASSRLATSTDTQYF
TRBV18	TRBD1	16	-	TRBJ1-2	TGTGCCAGCTCCCGGCAGAGTGGACAGGGACGTGATGGCTACACCTTC	CASSRQSGQGRDGYTF
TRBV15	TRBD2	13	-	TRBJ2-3	TGTGCCACCCAGCGGGGGAGCACAGATACGCAGTATTTT	CATQRGSTDTQYF
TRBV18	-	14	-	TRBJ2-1	TGTGCCAGCTCCGGCTCCCGGGGGCATAATGAGCAGTTCTTC	CASSGSRGHNEQFF
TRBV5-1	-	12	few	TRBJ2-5	TGCGCCAGCAGGCGGGGACAAGAGACCCAGTACTTC	CASRRGQETQYF
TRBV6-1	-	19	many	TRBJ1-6	TGTGCCAGCAGTGGACCGGCGGGGCGAATAAGATCCTATAATTCACCCCTCCACTTT	CASSGPAGRIRSYNSPLHF
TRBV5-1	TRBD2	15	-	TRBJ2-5	TGCGCCAGCAGCTCGGGCAGGACTAGCGGGGAGACCCAGTACTTC	CASSSGRTSGETQYF
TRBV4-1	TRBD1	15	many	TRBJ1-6	TGCGCCACCCGACAGGGAGGGGGGATAAATTCACCCCTCCACTTT	CATRQGGGINSPLHF
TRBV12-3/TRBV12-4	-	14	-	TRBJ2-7	TGTGCCAGCAGTTTGTCAGGCAGGGGTTACGAGCAGTACTTC	CASSLSGRGYEQYF
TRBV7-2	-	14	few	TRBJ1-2	TGTGCCAGCAGTCCGAACCAGGGTTCCTATGGCTACACCTTC	CASSPNQGSYGYTF
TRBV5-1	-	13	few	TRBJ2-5	TGCGCCGGACGATCGGACCCCAGTAACCCCCAGTACTTC	CAGRSDPSNPQYF
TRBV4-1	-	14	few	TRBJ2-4	TGCGCCAGCAGCCAAGGAGAGGCCAAAAACATTCAGTACTTC	CASSQGEAKNIQYF
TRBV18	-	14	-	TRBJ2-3	TGTGCCAGCTCACCCTTTCGGGGTGAGGATACGCAGTATTTT	CASSPFRGEDTQYF
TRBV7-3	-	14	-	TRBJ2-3	TGTGCCAGCAGCCCTCGACAGGCGACAGATACGCAGTATTTT	CASSPRQATDTQYF
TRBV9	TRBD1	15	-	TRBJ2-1	TGTGCCAGCAGCGTTGCCGGACAGGGGGACAATGAGCAGTTCTTC	CASSVAGQGDNEQFF
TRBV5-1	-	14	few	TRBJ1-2	TGCGCCAGCAGCACCGATGGAGGGGGCTATGGCTACACCTTC	CASSTDGGGYGYTF
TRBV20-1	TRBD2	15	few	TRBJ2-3	TGCAGTGCTTCCCCTAGCGGGGGGGGCACAGATACGCAGTATTTT	CSASPSGGGTDTQYF
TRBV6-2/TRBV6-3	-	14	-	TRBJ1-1	TGTGCCAGCAGTTACGGGGGCATGAACACTGAAGCTTTCTTT	CASSYGGMNTEAFF
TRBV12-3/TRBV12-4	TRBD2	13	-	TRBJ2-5	TGTGCCAGCAGTCCGAGCGGGGGGGAGACCCAGTACTTC	CASSPSGGETQYF
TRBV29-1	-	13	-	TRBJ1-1	TGCAGCGTTGTTGCAGTACTGAACACTGAAGCTTTCTTT	CSVVAVLNTEAFF
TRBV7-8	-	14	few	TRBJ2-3	TGTGCCAGCAGCTTAACCCAGAGCACAGATACGCAGTATTTT	CASSLTQSTDTQYF
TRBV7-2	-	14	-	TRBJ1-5	TGTGCCAGCAGCCCGGGCCCCTCGTCTCAGCCCCAGCATTTT	CASSPGPSSQPQHF
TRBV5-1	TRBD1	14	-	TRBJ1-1	TGCGCCAGCAGGGTGGACAGGGGGAACACTGAAGCTTTCTTT	CASRVDRGNTEAFF